Listed here are 23 T cell receptor beta chains from one sample, sequenced in a study of cytomegalovirus exposure and HLA in healthy donors. Amplification used 60 Vbeta primers and 13 Jbeta primers. Using immunoSEQ multiplex PCR, the repertoire was profiled, and TCRdb retains in-frame clones only, with some absent. Counted here are 95,000 to 150,000 clones, around 77% occurring once; the ten biggest clones make up about 3.9%. The sequencing input was PBMCs. All receptors come from a human donor in good health.

The chain has TRBV11-1 and TRBJ2-7; TRBD1 matches 7 bases. CDR3 length: 15 amino acids. CDR1 SGHAT and CDR2 FQDESV come from the germline V gene (reference sequence). Trimming at V came to 5 bases and at J to 2 bases, leaving 9 bases not matched to a gene. The CDR3 here is CASSLRDSNTYEQYF. Here the CDR3 DNA reads TGTGCCAGCAGCCTCCGGGACAGCAACACCTACGAGCAGTACTTC.

This chain connects TRBV7-9 to TRBJ2-5, with TRBD2 matching 8 bases. V was clipped by 1 base and J by 2 bases; unmatched bases: 6. CDR3 size: 16 residues. Germline values: CDR1 SEHNR, CDR2 FQNEAQ (reference sequence). The CDR3 here is CASSLGLAYQQETQYF. The CDR3 bases are TGTGCCAGCAGCTTAGGACTAGCGTACCAACAAGAGACCCAGTACTTC.

This rearrangement joins TRBV11-1 to TRBJ2-5; weak D call: TRBD1 (6 bases). The DNA end lines up better with TRBJ2-7; the J call may be wrong. The CDR3 runs 14 residues. CDR1 is SGHAT and CDR2 is FQDESV in the germline V gene (reference sequence). The CDR3 DNA reads TGTGCCAGCAGCTTAGGACAGGCCTCCTACGAGCAGTACTTC. Translating it yields CASSLGQASYEQYF.

A few counts support this clone. Other DNA sequences in this sample translate to the same CDR3. The chain has TRBV18 and TRBJ2-5; the D is unclear. This CDR3 region has 13 residues. Germline V CDR1 and CDR2: KGHSH, LQKENI. The V end lost 3 bases, the J end lost 2 bases, and 7 bases lay between the germline ends. CDR3 protein: CASSPGQQETQYF. CDR3 DNA: TGTGCCAGCTCACCTGGGCAGCAAGAGACCCAGTACTTC.

This clone has only a few counts. V is TRBV7-6 and J is TRBJ2-2, with TRBD1 identical over 9 bases. Germline-derived CDR1 and CDR2 are SGHVS and FNYEAQ. The junction had 11 bases not matched to a gene; V was cut back by 5 bases and J by 1 base. The CDR3 extends over 18 amino acids. DNA of the CDR3: TGTGCCAGCAGCCCTAGGGGCGGGGGACAGGGGAACACCGGGGAGCTGTTTTTT. Its protein product is CASSPRGGGQGNTGELFF. Using reference TRBV7-6 and TRBJ2-2 for the parts outside the CDR3, the full variable domain is GAGVSQSPRYKVTKRGQDVALRCDPISGHVSLYWYRQALGQGPEFLTYFNYEAQQDKSGLPNDRFSAERPEGSISTLTIQRTEQRDSAMYRCASSPRGGGQGNTGELFFGEGSRLTVL.

The chain couples TRBV7-9 to TRBJ2-7; 9 bases line up with TRBD1. There are 14 residues in the CDR3. J gave up 6 bases and V 5 bases, and 8 bases lay outside the gene matches. Germline values: CDR1 SEHNR, CDR2 FQNEAQ (reference sequence). Here the CDR3 reads CASSQLRTGVEQYF. The CDR3 nucleotides are TGTGCCAGCAGCCAACTTAGGACAGGGGTCGAGCAGTACTTC.

The chain carries TRBV9 and TRBJ2-2; 16 nucleotides line up with TRBD2. V shed 0 bases, J shed 6 bases, and the junction held 5 bases outside the gene matches. This CDR3 contains 18 residues. Per the germline V gene, CDR1 is SGDLS and CDR2 is YYNGEE. DNA of the CDR3: TGTGCCAGCAGCGTAGTCCCTGGGACTAGCGGGAGGGCCGGGGAGCTGTTTTTT. Amino acids: CASSVVPGTSGRAGELFF.

The rearrangement joins TRBV5-1 to TRBJ2-1; 9 bases are a match to TRBD2. V lost 0 bases, J lost 3 bases, and 1 base stayed unmatched. This CDR3 has 15 amino acids. Germline CDR1 reads SGHRS; CDR2 reads YFSETQ. The CDR3 DNA sequence: TGCGCCAGCAGCTTGGGGACTAGCGTCTACAATGAGCAGTTCTTC. Amino acid sequence: CASSLGTSVYNEQFF. Using reference TRBV5-1 and TRBJ2-1 for the parts outside the CDR3, the full variable domain is KAGVTQTPRYLIKTRGQQVTLSCSPISGHRSVSWYQQTPGQGLQFLFEYFSETQRNKGNFPGRFSGRQFSNSRSEMNVSTLELGDSALYLCASSLGTSVYNEQFFGPGTRLTVL.

V is TRBV23-1 and J is TRBJ2-5, with TRBD2 matching 14 bases. TRBV23-1 carries the ORF label, with uncertain function. J lost 4 bases, V lost 0 bases, and 7 bases had no gene match. The CDR3 length is 18 residues. DNA of the CDR3: TGCGCCAGCAGTCAATCTGCGACTAGCGGGAGGGCCGGAGAGACCCAGTACTTC. Its protein product is CASSQSATSGRAGETQYF.

The chain is built from TRBV27 and TRBJ2-1, with TRBD2 identical over 13 bases. J was trimmed by 5 bases and V by 3 bases; bases with no gene match: 4. This CDR3 has 16 amino acids. CDR1 and CDR2 from the germline V gene are MNHEY and SMNVEV (reference sequence). In nucleotides, the CDR3 is TGTGCCAGCAGTTTTCAGACTAGCGGGAGGAACAATGAGCAGTTCTTC. Translated: CASSFQTSGRNNEQFF.

The chain employs TRBV27 and TRBJ1-1; 8 bases align to TRBD1. This CDR3 region has 13 residues. Germline V lookup: CDR1 MNHEY, CDR2 SMNVEV (reference sequence). J lost 5 bases, V lost 6 bases, and 5 bases had no gene match. The CDR3 DNA is TGTGCCAGCAGAACTACAGGGGGAACTGAAGCTTTCTTT. Translated, it gives CASRTTGGTEAFF.

This chain uses TRBV6-6 with TRBJ2-7; 10 positions agree with TRBD2. Trimming cost V 2 bases and J 6 bases; bases outside gene matches: 7. Germline lookup yields CDR1 MNHNY and CDR2 SVGAGI (reference sequence). CDR3 size: 15 residues. CDR3 in amino acids: CASSYRTSGNSEQYF. The DNA for the CDR3 is TGTGCCAGCAGTTACCGCACTAGCGGGAATAGCGAGCAGTACTTC.

A note on this clone: Mismatch with germline at one junction end may stem from a read error. The chain joins TRBV5-4 to TRBJ1-2; 8 bases match TRBD1. The germline CDR1 and CDR2 sequences are SGHNT and YYREEE (reference sequence). This CDR3 has 12 amino acids. CDR3 sequence (DNA): TGTGCCAGCAGGGCAGGGGGCGCGAGGGACTTCTTC. It translates to CASRAGGARDFF.

This chain uses TRBV5-6 with TRBJ2-5, with a possible D match to TRBD2 (6 bases). The CDR3 is 16 amino acids. Trimming stripped 0 bases from V and 2 bases from J, with 14 bases between. The germline gives CDR1 SGHDT, CDR2 YYEEEE. CDR3 amino acids: CASSLEPGRGQETQYF. The CDR3, as DNA: TGTGCCAGCAGCTTGGAGCCCGGGCGGGGACAAGAGACCCAGTACTTC.

The gene calls are TRBV2 and TRBJ2-1; perhaps TRBD1 as D (6 bases). Trimming stripped 4 bases from V and 7 bases from J, with 17 bases between. From germline, CDR1 is SNHLY and CDR2 FYNNEI. The CDR3 is made up of 15 amino acids. The chain's CDR3 is CASSGNSRGGNEQFF. The CDR3 bases are TGTGCCAGCAGTGGAAATAGCAGGGGTGGAAATGAGCAGTTCTTC.

This chain connects TRBV6-5 to TRBJ1-4; 8 positions agree with TRBD1. The CDR3 has 15 residues. V trimming: 6 bases; J trimming: 7 bases; junction bases outside the gene matches: 10. The germline V gene encodes CDR1 MNHEY and CDR2 SVGAGI. In nucleotides, the CDR3 is TGTGCCAGCAGACTCCTAACAGGGGGAGGTGAAAAACTGTTTTTT. Its translation is CASRLLTGGGEKLFF.

The V and J genes are TRBV6-1 and TRBJ2-2; TRBD2 aligns across 12 bases. This CDR3 has 15 amino acids. V dropped 6 bases and J dropped 3; count of bases not matched to a gene: 2. From germline, CDR1 is MNHNS and CDR2 SASEGT. Here the CDR3 DNA reads TGTGCCAGCAGACTAGCGGGAGGAGACACCGGGGAGCTGTTTTTT. Protein sequence: CASRLAGGDTGELFF.

This clone was detected once. The chain uses TRBV19 and TRBJ2-1; 8 nucleotides align to TRBD2. In germline, CDR1 is LNHDA, CDR2 SQIVND (reference sequence). With 5 bases clipped from V and 1 base from J, the junction kept 10 bases outside the gene matches. The CDR3 runs to 17 residues. This CDR3 reads CASSPQGAGGSYNEQFF. The CDR3, as DNA: TGTGCCAGTAGTCCCCAAGGGGCGGGGGGTTCCTACAATGAGCAGTTCTTC. The full variable domain, in which reference TRBV19 and TRBJ2-1 provide the parts outside the CDR3, is DGGITQSPKYLFRKEGQNVTLSCEQNLNHDAMYWYRQDPGQGLRLIYYSQIVNDFQKGDIAEGYSVSREKKESFPLTVTSAQKNPTAFYLCASSPQGAGGSYNEQFFGPGTRLTVL.

This clone was detected only a few times. V and J are TRBV4-1 and TRBJ2-2, with D perhaps matching TRBD2 (6 bases). Trimming removed 4 bases at V and 8 bases at J, with 8 bases between. Germline loops: CDR1 MGHRA, CDR2 YSYEKL. The CDR3 is made up of 12 amino acids. CDR3 DNA: TGCGCCAGCAGCCCGGGGGTGGGGGAGCTGTTTTTT. As protein: CASSPGVGELFF.

This CDR3 reads CASSYSPDRTTYEQYF. The CDR3 bases are TGTGCCAGCAGTTATTCCCCGGACAGGACCACCTACGAGCAGTACTTC. J is TRBJ2-7 and V is TRBV2, with 7 bases that match TRBD1. Germline CDR1 and CDR2: SNHLY and FYNNEI. Trimming removed 5 bases from V and 2 bases from J; junction bases left unmatched: 12. This CDR3 is 16 amino acids long.

V and J are TRBV10-2 and TRBJ2-6, with a possible D match to TRBD2 (6 bases). Germline V CDR1 and CDR2: WSHSY, SAAADI. The CDR3 totals 15 residues. Trimming stripped 6 bases from V and 4 bases from J, with 13 bases between. CDR3 residues: CASSPGVGGANVLTF. The CDR3 DNA reads TGCGCCAGCAGCCCGGGGGTTGGAGGGGCCAACGTCCTGACTTTC.

The rearrangement links TRBV6-6 to TRBJ2-2, with TRBD2 matching 12 bases. The CDR3 sequence is 15 residues long. With 6 bases clipped from V and 8 bases from J, the junction kept 7 bases outside the gene matches. Germline V gene data show CDR1 as MNHNY and CDR2 as SVGAGI (reference sequence). The CDR3 DNA reads TGTGCCAGCAGATTCCAGACTAGCGGGAGAGGGGAGCTGTTTTTT. Translating it yields CASRFQTSGRGELFF.

The CDR3, as DNA: TGTGCCAGCAGCCCGGGACAGGGAGGTAATGAAAAACTGTTTTTT. Its protein product is CASSPGQGGNEKLFF. The chain is built from TRBV11-3 and TRBJ1-4, with 9 bases that match TRBD1. The germline V gene has CDR1 SGHNT and CDR2 YENEEA. CDR3 length equals 15 residues. J was trimmed by 4 bases and V by 5 bases; bases with no gene match: 5.